This T cell receptor (beta chain) was found in a study of cytomegalovirus exposure and HLA in healthy donors. The CDR3 has 15 residues. Looked up from germline, CDR1 is SGHDT and CDR2 is YYEEEE. J gave up 2 bases and V 2 bases, and 7 bases lay outside the gene matches. PCR employed 60 Vbeta and 13 Jbeta primers. The data were produced by immunoSEQ multiplex PCR, yet TCRdb's version contains in-frame clones alone and is incomplete. The sample consists of approximately 170,000 clones, about 71% of them appearing once. The V and J genes are TRBV5-6 and TRBJ2-7; 7 bases match TRBD2. The material sequenced was PBMCs. The receptor's source is a woman in her thirties or forties in good health and CMV-seropositive. Written as DNA, the CDR3 is TGTGCCAGCAGCTTCGTGGGGGGGAGCCCCTACGAGCAGTACTTC. Its protein is CASSFVGGSPYEQYF.